The TCR beta chain under discussion was sequenced for a study of regulatory T cells in long-lasting Graves disease. The CDR3 consists of 12 residues. In germline, CDR1 is MNHNS, CDR2 SASEGT. Trimming removed 8 bases from V and 4 bases from J, with 10 bases in between. The time point: newly diagnosed GD, antithyroid drugs for less than 3 months. PBMC-derived RNA was used for the TCR library. In building TCR beta libraries, iRepertoire HTBI primers were used together with Arm-PCR of CDR3 regions. TCRdb fed the multiplex PCR reads into MiXCR, producing one record per CDR3 protein. The data show some 220,000 distinct CDR3 sequences, approximately 19% seen once. These data are also associated with another study on T cells in Graves' hyperthyroidism and ophthalmopathy.

Sequenced material: peripheral blood mononuclear cells (PBMCs), taken at new diagnosis, from a patient treated with antithyroid drugs. The receptor comes from a woman aged 25-40 years with Graves disease. The J gene is TRBJ2-3, the V gene TRBV6-1, with a tentative D call TRBD2 (7 bases). CDR3 in amino acids: CASRGAPDTQYF. The CDR3 DNA reads TGTGCCAGCCGGGGGGCCCCAGATACGCAGTATTTT.